Presented here are 19 T cell receptor beta chains from one specimen sequenced in a study of blood T cell repertoires in COVID-19. Sequencing was performed with immunoSEQ multiplex PCR; in TCRdb, only in-frame clones are kept and a portion is missing. Among a few hundred thousand clones listed, roughly four fifths were seen once. The sequencing input was peripheral blood. These receptors were collected from a woman between 50 and 59 years old with acute or convalescent COVID-19.

The V gene is TRBV10-1, the J gene TRBJ1-2; possibly TRBD1 for D (6 bases). Trimming shortened V by 5 bases and J by 3 bases, and 16 bases separated the two germline ends. Germline V lookup: CDR1 WNHNN, CDR2 SYGVQD (reference sequence). This CDR3 is 15 amino acids long. DNA of the CDR3: TGCGCCAGCAGTCCCCCGGTAAGGACAGACTATGGCTACACCTTC. Amino acids: CASSPPVRTDYGYTF.

The rearrangement links TRBV11-2 to TRBJ1-5; D unclear. V gave up 1 base and J gave up 3 bases, with 4 bases separating them. This CDR3 spans 13 amino acids. CDR1 SGHAT and CDR2 FQNNGV come from the germline V gene. CDR3 bases: TGTGCCAGCAGCTTAGCTGTCAATCAGCCCCAGCATTTT. Translation: CASSLAVNQPQHF.

This chain connects TRBV5-1 to TRBJ2-1; tentative D call: TRBD2 (6 bases). V was shortened by 4 bases and J by 6 bases, with 17 bases between the two germline ends. Germline V gene lookup returns CDR1 SGHRS and CDR2 YFSETQ. The CDR3 consists of 15 residues. CDR3 protein: CASSPDSLALNEQFF. For the CDR3, the DNA is TGCGCCAGCAGCCCCGACAGCCTAGCGCTCAATGAGCAGTTCTTC.

This clone is a singleton in its sample. V and J are TRBV3-1 (or the pseudogene TRBV3-2) and TRBJ1-5; D is possibly TRBD1 (5 bases). The CDR3 is 17 residues long. Germline assignment: CDR1 LGHDT and CDR2 YNNKEL (reference sequence). The germline V and J ends were trimmed by 1 base and 3 bases, with 16 bases remaining between them. DNA for the CDR3: TGTGCCAGCAGCCAAGTTGTTTTCGACAGCATCAATCAGCCCCAGCATTTT. It yields the protein CASSQVVFDSINQPQHF.

The chain joins TRBV29-1 to TRBJ2-3; 15 positions match TRBD2. CDR1 is SQVTM and CDR2 is ANQGSEA in the germline V gene. The CDR3 has 18 residues. V shed 7 bases, J shed 2 bases, and the junction held 13 bases outside the gene matches. The CDR3 sequence is CSADRIRTSGGVTDTQYF. CDR3 DNA sequence: TGCAGCGCTGACAGGATACGGACTAGCGGGGGGGTCACAGATACGCAGTATTTT.

The chain carries TRBV30 and TRBJ1-6; TRBD1 is a possible D gene (6 bases). CDR1 is GTSNPN, CDR2 SVGIG, per germline (reference sequence). V was trimmed by 3 bases and J by 8 bases, leaving 11 bases between them. This CDR3 region has 13 residues. The DNA for the CDR3 is TGTGCCTGGAGCACAGGGTGGGATTCACCCCTCCACTTT. It is translated as CAWSTGWDSPLHF.

The rearrangement uses TRBV13 and TRBJ1-2, with D possibly matching TRBD1 (5 bases). The V end was cut by 5 bases, the J end by 1 base, with 11 bases between. CDR3 length: 14 amino acids. The germline CDR1 and CDR2 sequences are PRHDT and FYEKMQ (reference sequence). The CDR3 DNA follows: TGTGCCAGCAGCAACAACAGGAATAACTATGGCTACACCTTC. It specifies CASSNNRNNYGYTF.

The chain carries TRBV6-5 and TRBJ1-2, with 11 bases matching TRBD1. The CDR3 loop spans 15 amino acids. The germline gives CDR1 MNHEY, CDR2 SVGAGI. The trim removed 6 bases at V and 2 bases at J, leaving 5 bases unmatched. In DNA form, the CDR3 reads TGTGCCAGCAGACCGGGGACAGGGGGAAACTATGGCTACACCTTC. As protein: CASRPGTGGNYGYTF.

This clone was recorded once. This chain uses TRBV6-2 or TRBV6-3 with TRBJ2-4; no firm D call. This CDR3 region has 14 residues. Germline CDR1 is MNHEY and CDR2 is SVGEGT. Trimming removed 2 bases at V and 0 bases at J, with 5 bases between. The CDR3 coding sequence is TGTGCCAGCAGTTACAGCGTAGCCAAAAACATTCAGTACTTC. Translating gives CASSYSVAKNIQYF.

The J gene is TRBJ1-6, the V gene TRBV28, with no clear D. Trimming cost V 5 bases and J 6 bases, with 5 bases left between them. Germline CDR1 reads MDHEN; CDR2 reads SYDVKM. The CDR3 sequence is 12 residues long. DNA for the CDR3: TGTGCCAGCAGTGGAGGTAATTCACCCCTCCACTTT. Translated: CASSGGNSPLHF.

A few counts support this clone. The CDR3 is CASSLESTAYEQYF. As DNA, the CDR3 is TGCGCCAGCAGCTTGGAGTCTACAGCCTACGAGCAGTACTTC. The chain carries TRBV5-1 and TRBJ2-7; D not resolved. CDR1 and CDR2 (germline): SGHRS, YFSETQ. The CDR3 runs to 14 residues. V gave up 0 bases and J gave up 2 bases, with 9 bases separating them.

This clone was detected once. The V gene is TRBV6-5, the J gene TRBJ2-5; maybe TRBD1 (6 bases). The germline V gene encodes CDR1 MNHEY and CDR2 SVGAGI. The ends were cut back, 5 bases at V and 2 bases at J, with 12 bases in the middle. There are 14 residues in the CDR3. The CDR3 loop is CASSPGTIQETQYF. The CDR3 bases are TGTGCCAGCAGTCCGGGGACAATTCAAGAGACCCAGTACTTC.

This chain joins TRBV18 and TRBJ2-7, with 9 bases aligning to TRBD2. This CDR3 is 15 amino acids long. CDR1 and CDR2 (germline): KGHSH, LQKENI. Trimming removed 3 bases from V and 2 bases from J; junction bases left unmatched: 5. CDR3 in DNA: TGTGCCAGCTCACCCAGGACTAGCGCAACCTACGAGCAGTACTTC. Translating gives CASSPRTSATYEQYF.

This clone has only one observation. This rearrangement joins TRBV5-6 to TRBJ2-3, with D perhaps matching TRBD1 (6 bases). This CDR3 contains 14 residues. Germline lookup yields CDR1 SGHDT and CDR2 YYEEEE. Trimming shortened V by 3 bases and J by 6 bases, and 14 bases separated the two germline ends. This CDR3 reads CASSSRGAGDTQYF. The CDR3 region has the DNA TGTGCCAGCAGCTCCAGGGGTGCCGGGGATACGCAGTATTTT.

This chain links TRBV29-1 with TRBJ2-3; TRBD2 matches at 8 bases. Trimming at V came to 5 bases and at J to 0 bases, leaving 7 bases not matched to a gene. CDR1 and CDR2 (germline): SQVTM, ANQGSEA. The CDR3 is made up of 15 amino acids. The DNA for the CDR3 is TGCAGCGTTACCCCGGGGGGGACCAGCACAGATACGCAGTATTTT. This encodes CSVTPGGTSTDTQYF.

This rearrangement joins TRBV3-1 (or the pseudogene TRBV3-2) to TRBJ1-1, with 9 nucleotides matching TRBD1. With V trimmed by 8 bases and J by 0 bases, 10 bases remained unmatched. CDR1 and CDR2 from the germline V gene are LGHDT and YNNKEL (reference sequence). The CDR3 length is 16 residues. The CDR3 bases are TGTGCCAGCTCCACCGGGACAGGGCTCATGAACACTGAAGCTTTCTTT. Amino acids: CASSTGTGLMNTEAFF.

To note about this clone: Within the sample, other DNA sequences also encode this same CDR3. The gene calls are TRBV3-1 (or the pseudogene TRBV3-2) and TRBJ2-3, with D possibly matching TRBD2 (6 bases). Germline V gene data show CDR1 as LGHDT and CDR2 as YNNKEL (reference sequence). Trimming stripped 4 bases from V and 2 bases from J, with 13 bases between. The CDR3 covers 15 residues. CDR3 protein: CASSPGTGYTDTQYF. The CDR3 DNA follows: TGTGCCAGCAGCCCGGGGACTGGATACACAGATACGCAGTATTTT.

V and J are TRBV15 and TRBJ2-1, with 8 bases aligning to TRBD1. Germline CDR1 reads LNHNV; CDR2 reads YYDKDF (reference sequence). The CDR3 is made up of 16 amino acids. The ends lost 2 bases at V and 3 bases at J; junction bases unmatched: 6. CDR3 residues: CATSRLGQGHYNEQFF. CDR3 nucleotide sequence: TGTGCCACCAGCAGACTCGGACAGGGTCACTACAATGAGCAGTTCTTC. Full variable domain (rest looked up from reference TRBV15 and TRBJ2-1): DAMVIQNPRYQVTQFGKPVTLSCSQTLNHNVMYWYQQKSSQAPKLLFHYYDKDFNNEADTPDNFQSRRPNTSFCFLDIRSPGLGDTAMYLCATSRLGQGHYNEQFFGPGTRLTVL.

The rearrangement uses TRBV21-1 and TRBJ1-2; the DNA was not used to check the table's D call, TRBD1. TRBV21-1 is noted as a pseudogene. This CDR3 has 15 amino acids. DNA for the CDR3: TGTGCCCGAATCTTCAGGTCTCAAAGAGACTATGGCTACACCTTC. This encodes CARIFRSQRDYGYTF.